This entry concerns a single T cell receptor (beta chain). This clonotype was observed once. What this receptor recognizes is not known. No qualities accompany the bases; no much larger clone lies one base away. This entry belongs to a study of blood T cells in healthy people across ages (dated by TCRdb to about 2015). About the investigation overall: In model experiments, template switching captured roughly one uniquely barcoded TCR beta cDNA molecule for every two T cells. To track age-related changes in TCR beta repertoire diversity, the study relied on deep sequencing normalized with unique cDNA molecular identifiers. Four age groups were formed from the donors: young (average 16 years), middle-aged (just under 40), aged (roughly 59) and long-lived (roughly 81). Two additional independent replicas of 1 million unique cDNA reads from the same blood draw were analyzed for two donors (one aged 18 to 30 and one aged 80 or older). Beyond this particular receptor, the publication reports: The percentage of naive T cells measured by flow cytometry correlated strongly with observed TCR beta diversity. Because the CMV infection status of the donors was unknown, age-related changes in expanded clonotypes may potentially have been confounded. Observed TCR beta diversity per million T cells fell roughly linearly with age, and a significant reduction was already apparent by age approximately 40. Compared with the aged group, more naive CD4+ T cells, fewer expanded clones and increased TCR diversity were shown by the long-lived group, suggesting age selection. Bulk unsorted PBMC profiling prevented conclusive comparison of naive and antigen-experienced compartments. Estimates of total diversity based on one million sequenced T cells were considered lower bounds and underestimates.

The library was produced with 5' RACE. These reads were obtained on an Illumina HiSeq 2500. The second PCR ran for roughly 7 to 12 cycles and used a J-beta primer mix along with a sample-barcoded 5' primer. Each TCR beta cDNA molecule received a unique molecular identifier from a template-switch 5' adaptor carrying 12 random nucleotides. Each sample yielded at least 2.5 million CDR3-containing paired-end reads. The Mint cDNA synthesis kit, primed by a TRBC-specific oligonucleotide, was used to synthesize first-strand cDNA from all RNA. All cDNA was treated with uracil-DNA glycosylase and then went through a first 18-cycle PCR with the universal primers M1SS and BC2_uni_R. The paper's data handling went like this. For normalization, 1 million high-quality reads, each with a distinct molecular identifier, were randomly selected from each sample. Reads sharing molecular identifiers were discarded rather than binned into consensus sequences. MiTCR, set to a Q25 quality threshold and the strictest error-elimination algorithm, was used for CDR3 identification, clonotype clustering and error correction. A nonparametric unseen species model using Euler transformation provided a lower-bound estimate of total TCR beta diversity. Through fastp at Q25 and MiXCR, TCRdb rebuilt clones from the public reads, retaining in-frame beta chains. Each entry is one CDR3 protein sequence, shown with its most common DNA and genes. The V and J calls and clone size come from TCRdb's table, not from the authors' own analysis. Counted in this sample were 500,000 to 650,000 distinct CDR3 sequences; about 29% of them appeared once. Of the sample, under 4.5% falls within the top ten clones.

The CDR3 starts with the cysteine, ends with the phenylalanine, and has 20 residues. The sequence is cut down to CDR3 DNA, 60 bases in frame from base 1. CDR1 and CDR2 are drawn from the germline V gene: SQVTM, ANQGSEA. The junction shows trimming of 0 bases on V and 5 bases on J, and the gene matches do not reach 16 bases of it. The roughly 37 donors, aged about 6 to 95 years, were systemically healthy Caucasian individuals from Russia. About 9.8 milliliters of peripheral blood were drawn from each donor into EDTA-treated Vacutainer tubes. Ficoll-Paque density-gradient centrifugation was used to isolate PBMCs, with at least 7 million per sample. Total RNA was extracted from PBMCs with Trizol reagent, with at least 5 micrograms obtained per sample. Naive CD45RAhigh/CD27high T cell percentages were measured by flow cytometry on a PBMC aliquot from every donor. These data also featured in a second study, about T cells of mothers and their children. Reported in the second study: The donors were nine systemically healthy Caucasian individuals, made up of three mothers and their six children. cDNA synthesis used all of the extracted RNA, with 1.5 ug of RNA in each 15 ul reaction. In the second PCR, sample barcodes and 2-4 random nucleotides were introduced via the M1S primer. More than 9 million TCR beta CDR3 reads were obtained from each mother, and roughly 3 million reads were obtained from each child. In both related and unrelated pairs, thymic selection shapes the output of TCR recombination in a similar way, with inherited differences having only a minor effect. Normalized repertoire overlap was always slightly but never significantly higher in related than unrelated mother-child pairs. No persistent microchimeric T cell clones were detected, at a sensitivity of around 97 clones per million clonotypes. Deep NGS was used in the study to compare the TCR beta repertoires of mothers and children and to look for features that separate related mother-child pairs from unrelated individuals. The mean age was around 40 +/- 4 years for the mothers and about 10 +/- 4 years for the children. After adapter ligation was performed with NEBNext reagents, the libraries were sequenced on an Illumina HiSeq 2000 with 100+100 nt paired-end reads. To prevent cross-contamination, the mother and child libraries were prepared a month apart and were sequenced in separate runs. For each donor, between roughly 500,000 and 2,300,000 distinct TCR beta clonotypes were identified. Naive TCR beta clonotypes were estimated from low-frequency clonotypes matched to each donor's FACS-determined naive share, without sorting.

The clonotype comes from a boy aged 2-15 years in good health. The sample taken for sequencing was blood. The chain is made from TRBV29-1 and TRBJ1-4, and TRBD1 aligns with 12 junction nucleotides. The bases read TGCAGCGTTGAAGATCGGGCCGGGACAGGGGGCATTTTGGGGAATGAAAAACTGTTTTTT. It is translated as CSVEDRAGTGGILGNEKLFF.